These 14 T cell receptor beta chains were all obtained from the same sample, sequenced in a study of T-cell reconstitution after alpha-beta-depleted transplantation in children. The authors prepared the TCRbeta library with unique molecular identifiers. TCRdb independently ran MiXCR on the PCR reads; one entry per CDR3 protein. There are some 220,000 distinct CDR3 sequences in the sample; approximately 9.5% occur only once, and over 5.5% lies in the top ten. The sequencing used PBMCs from the stem cell graft donor, collected from the stem cell graft. The origin of the receptors is a human donor who donated a stem cell graft to a child with acute lymphoblastic leukemia.

The chain uses TRBV7-9 and TRBJ2-5; unclear D gene. Germline V gene sequence: CDR1 SEHNR, CDR2 FQNEAQ (reference sequence). The V end was cut by 1 base, the J end by 2 bases, with 8 bases between. This CDR3 comprises 14 residues. The CDR3 DNA is TGTGCCAGCAGCTTAGGGTTCTTGCAAGAGACCCAGTACTTC. It is translated as CASSLGFLQETQYF.

This clonotype has at least ten counts. V usage is TRBV2 and J usage is TRBJ1-4, with a weak D call TRBD1 (5 bases). Germline V gene data show CDR1 as SNHLY and CDR2 as FYNNEI. The CDR3 length is 13 residues. V lost 5 bases and J lost 8, with 12 bases in between. CDR3 sequence: CASSPREWEKLFF. CDR3 DNA: TGTGCCAGCAGTCCCAGGGAGTGGGAAAAACTGTTTTTT.

The chain carries TRBV18 and TRBJ1-2; TRBD1 matches 8 bases. Germline V gene lookup returns CDR1 KGHSH and CDR2 LQKENI. The CDR3 length is 16 residues. The V and J ends lost 5 bases and 5 bases, in that order; junction bases with no gene match: 13. The DNA for the CDR3 is TGTGCCAGCTCAGCCCTCGACAGGGGCGCTGCTTATGGCTACACCTTC. Its translation is CASSALDRGAAYGYTF.

This clonotype occurred a few times. The chain carries TRBV12-3 or TRBV12-4 and TRBJ2-2; 8 bases align to TRBD1. V shed 4 bases and J 6 bases; nucleotides not matched to a gene: 13. The CDR3 sequence is 17 residues long. CDR3 in amino acids: CASSSVRQGTRPGELFF. In DNA form, the CDR3 reads TGTGCCAGCAGTTCCGTGAGACAGGGGACGCGGCCCGGGGAGCTGTTTTTT.

This clonotype was picked up many times. The chain uses TRBV5-6 and TRBJ2-5; the D gene could be TRBD1 or TRBD2 (5 bases each). V lost 2 bases to trimming and J lost 4 bases, with 9 bases between them. Germline lookup yields CDR1 SGHDT and CDR2 YYEEEE. The CDR3 consists of 13 residues. CDR3 protein: CASSLQAGETQYF. In nucleotides, the CDR3 is TGTGCCAGCAGCTTACAGGCGGGAGAGACCCAGTACTTC.

The chain has TRBV5-1 and TRBJ2-7; 7 bases are shared with TRBD1. Trimming cost V 4 bases and J 1 base; bases outside gene matches: 17. In germline, CDR1 is SGHRS, CDR2 YFSETQ. The CDR3 spans 18 residues. Here the CDR3 reads CASSTWGPNPGQSYEQYF. The CDR3 DNA follows: TGCGCCAGCAGCACTTGGGGCCCCAACCCGGGACAGTCCTACGAGCAGTACTTC.

V gene TRBV7-9 combines with J gene TRBJ1-2; D ambiguous. This CDR3 region has 11 residues. The ends were cut back, 6 bases at V and 7 bases at J, with 9 bases in the middle. The V gene's germline CDR1 is SEHNR and CDR2 FQNEAQ (reference sequence). CDR3 residues: CASRLSPGYTF. CDR3 sequence (DNA): TGTGCCAGCAGGCTCTCCCCTGGCTACACCTTC.

Only a few counts were recorded for this clonotype. This chain uses TRBV5-1 with TRBJ2-3; D is possibly TRBD1 or TRBD2 (7 bases each). Germline V gives CDR1 SGHRS, CDR2 YFSETQ. The CDR3 is made up of 15 amino acids. The V end was cut by 5 bases, the J end by 4 bases, with 17 bases between. This CDR3 is CASSSGGQGADTQYF. The CDR3 DNA reads as TGCGCCAGCAGTTCCGGGGGGCAGGGGGCAGATACGCAGTATTTT.

This clonotype was recorded many times. V usage is TRBV25-1 and J usage is TRBJ2-5; D possibly uses TRBD1 or TRBD2 (6 bases each). The CDR3 loop spans 14 amino acids. V lost 7 bases, J lost 5 bases, and 17 bases lay in between. Germline-derived CDR1 and CDR2 are MGHDK and SYGVNS. The CDR3 DNA reads as TGTGCCAGCAATGACTTTGGGGGGCAGGAGACCCAGTACTTC. Amino acids: CASNDFGGQETQYF.

The table lists this clonotype with a few counts. CDR3 sequence (DNA): TGTGCCAGCAGCTTAGCGGGTGGACAGGGCGTCTATGGCTACACCTTC. This sequence encodes CASSLAGGQGVYGYTF. V and J are TRBV7-9 and TRBJ1-2; 8 nucleotides match TRBD1. There are 16 residues in the CDR3. The germline gives CDR1 SEHNR, CDR2 FQNEAQ (reference sequence). The V and J ends lost 0 bases and 4 bases, in that order; junction bases with no gene match: 7.

This clonotype was seen a few times. The chain joins TRBV27 to TRBJ2-2; no firm D call. This CDR3 spans 15 amino acids. V lost 2 bases to trimming and J lost 6 bases, with 13 bases between them. Germline CDR1 is MNHEY and CDR2 is SMNVEV (reference sequence). The DNA of the CDR3 is TGTGCCAGCAGTTTAAACGTCGGCGTCCCCGGGGAGCTGTTTTTT. The encoded protein is CASSLNVGVPGELFF.

The rearrangement joins TRBV5-6 to TRBJ1-5; 7 positions match TRBD1. The V gene's germline CDR1 is SGHDT and CDR2 YYEEEE. J gave up 0 bases and V 1 base, and 1 base lay outside the gene matches. The CDR3 totals 15 residues. In DNA, the CDR3 is TGTGCCAGCAGCTTGAGGGGGCATAGCAATCAGCCCCAGCATTTT. Its protein product is CASSLRGHSNQPQHF.

This clonotype was counted only a few times. V usage is TRBV20-1 and J usage is TRBJ1-5, with 7 bases identical to TRBD1. V shed 6 bases and J 6 bases; nucleotides not matched to a gene: 5. From germline, CDR1 is DFQATT and CDR2 SNEGSKA (reference sequence). The CDR3 sequence is 12 residues long. The CDR3 nucleotides are TGCAGTGCCACGACAGGGTCTCAGCCCCAGCATTTT. Translating it yields CSATTGSQPQHF.

Ten or more counts support this clonotype. The rearrangement uses TRBV7-9 and TRBJ2-1; D could derive from TRBD1 or TRBD2 (6 bases each). The CDR3 is 13 amino acids. Trimming left V 2 bases short and J 8 bases short, with 10 bases between. Germline CDR1 reads SEHNR; CDR2 reads FQNEAQ (reference sequence). CDR3 sequence (DNA): TGTGCCAGCAGCTTATCCGGGGGCGATGAGCAGTTCTTC. It encodes CASSLSGGDEQFF.